The 12 T cell receptor beta chains reported below all come from one sample, sequenced in a study of blood T cells in healthy people across ages. A second about 7 to 11 cycle PCR used barcoded and J-beta primers. Using its own MiXCR run on the 5' RACE reads, TCRdb lists one record per CDR3 protein. This table holds fewer than 750,000 distinct CDR3 sequences, 47% found once. The sample was blood. These receptors were obtained from a man older than 75 in good health.

This clonotype appeared a few times. The V and J genes are TRBV20-1 and TRBJ2-3; 10 positions match TRBD2. Germline assignment: CDR1 DFQATT and CDR2 SNEGSKA (reference sequence). The CDR3 totals 14 residues. V was clipped by 4 bases and J by 7 bases; unmatched bases: 8. The CDR3 DNA sequence: TGCAGTGCTACTCAGGCTAGCGGGAGAAATACGCAGTATTTT. Amino acid sequence: CSATQASGRNTQYF.

The chain has TRBV20-1 and TRBJ1-5; tentatively, D is TRBD1 (5 bases). Per the germline V gene, CDR1 is DFQATT and CDR2 is SNEGSKA (reference sequence). The CDR3 runs to 14 residues. V lost 0 bases, J lost 6 bases, and 12 bases lay in between. CDR3 in DNA: TGCAGTGCTAGAGATAGAGGAGGGACTCAGCCCCAGCATTTT. Residues: CSARDRGGTQPQHF.

This clonotype has just one count. It is unclear where the CDR3 begins or ends on the DNA, so no DNA is shown, and the CDR3 is as TCRdb lists it. V gene TRBV12-3 or TRBV12-4 combines with J gene TRBJ1-4; TRBD1, the table's D call, was not compared with the DNA. Termini included, the CDR3 measures 14 amino acids. CDR3 sequence reads: CASSFGPGRDQLFF.

The table lists this clonotype with a few counts. The rearrangement uses TRBV12-3 or TRBV12-4 and TRBJ2-3; perhaps TRBD2 as D (6 bases). The CDR3 covers 14 residues. V lost 5 bases and J lost 4, with 13 bases in between. The CDR3 reads CASSPLAGPDTQYF. The CDR3 coding sequence is TGTGCCAGCAGTCCTCTGGCGGGGCCAGATACGCAGTATTTT.

This clonotype was detected once. The chain is built from TRBV15 and TRBJ2-5, with D uncertain. The CDR3 is 14 residues long. Per the germline V gene, CDR1 is LNHNV and CDR2 is YYDKDF (reference sequence). Trimming took off 0 bases at V and 11 bases at J, with 16 bases between the two ends. In DNA form, the CDR3 reads TGTGCCACCAGCAGAGATACAAGGGTGTCGGAGCAGTACTTC. Amino acids: CATSRDTRVSEQYF.

The chain combines TRBV5-1 with TRBJ2-5; no reliable D call. The V gene's germline CDR1 is SGHRS and CDR2 YFSETQ. The ends were cut back, 0 bases at V and 4 bases at J, with 13 bases in the middle. This CDR3 region has 15 residues. CDR3 nucleotides: TGCGCCAGCAGCTTGGCCGTTGCCCCCCGAGAGACCCAGTACTTC. It yields the protein CASSLAVAPRETQYF.

The chain couples TRBV5-1 to TRBJ2-5; 7 nucleotides line up with TRBD1. Germline V gene sequence: CDR1 SGHRS, CDR2 YFSETQ. With V trimmed by 0 bases and J by 0 bases, 2 bases remained unmatched. The CDR3 is 15 amino acids. The CDR3 DNA reads TGCGCCAGCAGCTTGGATGGGACAGACCAAGAGACCCAGTACTTC. Protein product: CASSLDGTDQETQYF.

The J gene is TRBJ2-7, the V gene TRBV7-9; D not certain. This CDR3 has 18 amino acids. CDR1 is SEHNR and CDR2 is FQNEAQ in the germline V gene (reference sequence). V was cut by 2 bases and J by 5 bases, with 25 bases left in between. CDR3 region: CASSLRPLQGPSFHEQYF. The CDR3 DNA follows: TGTGCCAGCAGCTTACGGCCCCTACAAGGCCCTTCCTTCCACGAGCAGTACTTC.

On this clonotype itself: Being one base from a much bigger clone, this may be a read error. The chain recombines TRBV6-6 with TRBJ1-5; D unclear. Trimming took 0 bases from V and 9 from J, leaving 6 bases between them. Germline V gives CDR1 MNHNY, CDR2 SVGAGI (reference sequence). The CDR3 spans 12 residues. CDR3: CASSYSDRPQHF. In nucleotides, the CDR3 is TGTGCCAGCAGTTACTCGGATCGGCCCCAGCATTTT.

The chain couples TRBV30 to TRBJ2-5; no clear D gene. Trimming left V 3 bases short and J 7 bases short, with 12 bases between. This CDR3 has 12 amino acids. Germline lookup yields CDR1 GTSNPN and CDR2 SVGIG (reference sequence). CDR3 region: CAWRRHTGTQYF. CDR3 DNA sequence: TGTGCCTGGAGGAGGCACACCGGGACCCAGTACTTC.

This clonotype was recorded many times. The chain employs TRBV29-1 and TRBJ1-1; D is unclear. The CDR3 is 12 amino acids. Germline V gene data show CDR1 as SQVTM and CDR2 as ANQGSEA. The V and J ends lost 4 bases and 1 base respectively, with 7 bases between them. DNA for the CDR3: TGCAGCGTTGGGTCCCCGAACACTGAAGCTTTCTTT. The encoded protein is CSVGSPNTEAFF.

The V call is TRBV10-3, the J call TRBJ2-7, with 8 bases matching TRBD1. V lost 8 bases, J lost 4 bases, and 13 bases stayed unmatched. CDR1 ENHRY and CDR2 SYGVKD come from the germline V gene. The length of the CDR3 is 15 residues. The CDR3 sequence is CAISLTDRQGYEQYF. As DNA, the CDR3 is TGTGCCATCTCCTTAACTGACCGACAGGGGTACGAGCAGTACTTC.